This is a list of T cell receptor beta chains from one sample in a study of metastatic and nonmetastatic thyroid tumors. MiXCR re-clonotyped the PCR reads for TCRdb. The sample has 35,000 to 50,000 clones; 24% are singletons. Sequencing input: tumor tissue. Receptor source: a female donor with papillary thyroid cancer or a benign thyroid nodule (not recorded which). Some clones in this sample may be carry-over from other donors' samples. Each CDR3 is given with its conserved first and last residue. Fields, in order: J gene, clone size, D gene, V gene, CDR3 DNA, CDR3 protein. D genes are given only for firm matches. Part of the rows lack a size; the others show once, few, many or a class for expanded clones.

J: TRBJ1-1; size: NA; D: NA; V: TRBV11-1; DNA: TGTGCCAGCAGCCCCTCGCGGGGCACAACGGGGGGGAATTCTGAAGCTTTCTTT; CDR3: CASSPSRGTTGGNSEAFF
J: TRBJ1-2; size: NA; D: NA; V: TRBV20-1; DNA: TGCAGTGCTAGAGTCCCGTTGCTAGGCTACACCTTC; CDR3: CSARVPLLGYTF
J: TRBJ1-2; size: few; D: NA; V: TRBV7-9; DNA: TGTGCCAGCAGCCACAGGGAGGCTGGCTACACCTTC; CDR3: CASSHREAGYTF
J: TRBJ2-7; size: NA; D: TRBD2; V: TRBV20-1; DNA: TGCAGTGCTAACGGGGGGTACGAGCAGTACTTC; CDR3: CSANGGYEQYF
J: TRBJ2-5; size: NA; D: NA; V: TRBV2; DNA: TGTGCCAGCAGTGCCGTAAGGGCGCCCCAAGAGACCCAGTACTTC; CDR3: CASSAVRAPQETQYF
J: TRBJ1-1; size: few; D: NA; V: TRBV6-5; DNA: TGTGCCAGCAGTTACCGGCGCACAGGGTCGGGCACTGAAGCTTTCTTT; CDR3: CASSYRRTGSGTEAFF
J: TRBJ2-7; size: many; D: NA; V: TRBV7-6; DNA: TGTGCCAGCAGCATAACAGGCGGGCAGACCTACGAGCAGTACTTC; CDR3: CASSITGGQTYEQYF
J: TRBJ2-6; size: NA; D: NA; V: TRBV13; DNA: TGTGCCAGCAGCTTCTCGGCTCGGGGGCGTGGGGCCAACGTCCTGACTTTC; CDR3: CASSFSARGRGANVLTF
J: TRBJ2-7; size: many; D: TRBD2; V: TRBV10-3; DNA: TGTGCCATCAGTGAGAAGGTAGCGGGCCACTACGAGCAGTACTTC; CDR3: CAISEKVAGHYEQYF
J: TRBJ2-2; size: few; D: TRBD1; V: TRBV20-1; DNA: TGCAGTGCTAGAAGACAGGGGACCGGGGAGCTGTTTTTT; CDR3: CSARRQGTGELFF
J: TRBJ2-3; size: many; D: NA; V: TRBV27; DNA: TGTGCCAGCAGGATTAGGTATCTCCCAGATACGCAGTATTTT; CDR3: CASRIRYLPDTQYF
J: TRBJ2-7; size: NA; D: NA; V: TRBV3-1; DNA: TGTGCCAGCAGCCAAGATGAGGCAGGGGCCTACGAGCAGTACTTC; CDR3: CASSQDEAGAYEQYF
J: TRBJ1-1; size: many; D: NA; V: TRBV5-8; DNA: TGTGCCAGCAGCTTTTGGGAGAACACTGAAGCTTTCTTT; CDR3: CASSFWENTEAFF
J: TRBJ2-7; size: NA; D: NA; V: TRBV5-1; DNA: TGCGCCAGCAGCTTGAGGGATTCCTACGAGCAGTACTTC; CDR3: CASSLRDSYEQYF
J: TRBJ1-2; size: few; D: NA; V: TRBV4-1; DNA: TGCGCCAGCAGCCAACCCGACAGCTACTATGGCTACACCTTC; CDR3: CASSQPDSYYGYTF
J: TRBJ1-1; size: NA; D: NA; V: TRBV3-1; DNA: TGTGCCAGCAGCCCCCCTACGGCAGGCAGTGGGGCTTTCTTT; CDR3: CASSPPTAGSGAFF
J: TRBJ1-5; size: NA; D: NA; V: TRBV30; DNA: TGTGCCTGGAGTCAGGGTCCCCAGCCCCAGCATTTT; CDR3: CAWSQGPQPQHF
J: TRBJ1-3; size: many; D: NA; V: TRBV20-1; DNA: TGCAGTGCTAGAGAGGGAGGGGTCGATGTATATTTT; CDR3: CSAREGGVDVYF
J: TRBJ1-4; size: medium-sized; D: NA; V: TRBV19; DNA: TGTGCCAGTAGTATCCCGGGGGCATGGAATGAAAAACTGTTTTTT; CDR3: CASSIPGAWNEKLFF
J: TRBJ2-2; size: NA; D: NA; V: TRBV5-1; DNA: TGCGCCAGCAGCTTGGATCCGTGGGGCGGGCCGACCGTGGAGCTGTTTTTT; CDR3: CASSLDPWGGPTVELFF
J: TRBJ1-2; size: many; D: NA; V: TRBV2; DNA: TGTGCCAGCAGGGAACCCATCGGGGGGCCGGACTATGGCTACACCTTC; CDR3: CASREPIGGPDYGYTF
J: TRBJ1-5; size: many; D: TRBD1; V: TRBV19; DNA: TGTGCCAGTAGTTTGAACAGGGGGCGAGATCAGCCCCAGCATTTT; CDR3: CASSLNRGRDQPQHF
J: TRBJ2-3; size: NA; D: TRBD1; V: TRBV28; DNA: TGTGCCTCTCGGACAGGGAACCCGACAGATACGCAGTATTTT; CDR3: CASRTGNPTDTQYF
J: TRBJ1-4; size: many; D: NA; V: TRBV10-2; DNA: TGCGCCAGTAAACAGGGAGGGCATGAAAAACTGTTTTTT; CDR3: CASKQGGHEKLFF
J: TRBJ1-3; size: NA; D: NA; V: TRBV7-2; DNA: TGTGCCAGCAGTCGACTGAGCTCTGGAAACACCATATATTTT; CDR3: CASSRLSSGNTIYF
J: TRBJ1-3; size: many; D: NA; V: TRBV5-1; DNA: TGCGCCAGCAGCTTGGACGTAGGAGGGAACACCATATATTTT; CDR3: CASSLDVGGNTIYF
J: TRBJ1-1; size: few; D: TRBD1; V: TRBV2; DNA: TGTGCCAGCAGGGACAGGTCGGGCGCCACTGAAGCTTTCTTT; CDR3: CASRDRSGATEAFF
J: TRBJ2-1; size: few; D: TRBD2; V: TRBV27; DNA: TGTGCCAGCAGTTCCTTAGCGGGAGGGGACAATGAGCAGTTCTTC; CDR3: CASSSLAGGDNEQFF
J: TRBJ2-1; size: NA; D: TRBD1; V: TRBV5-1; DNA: TGCGCCAGCAGCAATCAGGGGGCCCTTTCCAATGAGCAGTTCTTC; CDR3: CASSNQGALSNEQFF
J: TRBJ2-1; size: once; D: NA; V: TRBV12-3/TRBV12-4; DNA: TGTGCGAGCAGTATCAGGACTCACTCCTACAATGAGCAGTCCTTC; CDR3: CASSIRTHSYNEQSF
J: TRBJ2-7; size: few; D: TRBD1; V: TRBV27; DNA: TGTGCCAGCAGTTTACGTCTTGGAGGACAGGGATACGAGCAGTACTTC; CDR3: CASSLRLGGQGYEQYF
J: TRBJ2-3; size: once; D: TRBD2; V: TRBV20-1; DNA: TGCAGTGCTAGGGGCGCGGGAGTGATAACCACAGATACGCAGTATTTT; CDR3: CSARGAGVITTDTQYF
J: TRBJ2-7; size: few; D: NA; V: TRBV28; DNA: TGTGCCAGCAGTTTCTTTACAGAAGCCTACGAGCAGTACTTC; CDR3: CASSFFTEAYEQYF
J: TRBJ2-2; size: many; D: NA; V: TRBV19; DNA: TGTGCCAGTAATCGGGGATCGACCGGGGAGCTGTTTTTT; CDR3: CASNRGSTGELFF
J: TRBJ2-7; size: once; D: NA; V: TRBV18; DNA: TGTGCCAGCTCACCAAGAGACGGATCCTACGAGCAGTACTTC; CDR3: CASSPRDGSYEQYF
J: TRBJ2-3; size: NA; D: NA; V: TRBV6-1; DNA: TGTGCCAGCAGTGCTATCGGCACAGATACGCAGTATTTT; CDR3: CASSAIGTDTQYF
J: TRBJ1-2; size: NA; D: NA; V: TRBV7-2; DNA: TGTGCCAGCAGCTTAGAGTCCCACAGAAGCTATGGCTACACCTTC; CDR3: CASSLESHRSYGYTF
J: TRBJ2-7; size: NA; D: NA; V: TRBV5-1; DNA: TGCGCCAGCAGCTTGGTGTTCGCGGGATACGAGCAGTACTTC; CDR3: CASSLVFAGYEQYF
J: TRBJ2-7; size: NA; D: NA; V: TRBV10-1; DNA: TGCGCCAGCAGTGAGTCGACGGTATACGGGGCTATGTACGAGCAGTACTTC; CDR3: CASSESTVYGAMYEQYF
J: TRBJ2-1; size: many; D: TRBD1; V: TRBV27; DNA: TGTGCCAGCAGTTCGGACAGGGTAGTAAGGGGGAGAGTGGAGCAGTTCTTC; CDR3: CASSSDRVVRGRVEQFF
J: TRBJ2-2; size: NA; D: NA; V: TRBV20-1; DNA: TGCAGTGCTAGGGTACGCACCTGGGATCTGTTTTTT; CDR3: CSARVRTWDLFF
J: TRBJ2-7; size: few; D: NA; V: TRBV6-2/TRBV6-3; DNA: TGTGCCAGCAATACACTCGGGACAAACTACGAGCAGTACTTC; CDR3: CASNTLGTNYEQYF
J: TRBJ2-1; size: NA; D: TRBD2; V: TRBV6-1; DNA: TGTGCCAGCACGGGAGGACTAGTCCCCACCAATGAGCAGTTCTTC; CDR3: CASTGGLVPTNEQFF
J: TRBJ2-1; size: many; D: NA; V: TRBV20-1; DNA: TGCAGTGCTAGCTACGTCTACAATGAGCAGTTCTTC; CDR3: CSASYVYNEQFF
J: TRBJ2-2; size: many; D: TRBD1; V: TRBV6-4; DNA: TGTGCCAGCAGTCAGGGGGCGGACACCGGGGAGCTGTTTTTT; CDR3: CASSQGADTGELFF
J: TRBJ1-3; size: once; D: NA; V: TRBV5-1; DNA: TGCGCCAGCAGCTTTGGGGTCCCTCTCTCTGGAAACACCATATATTTT; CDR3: CASSFGVPLSGNTIYF
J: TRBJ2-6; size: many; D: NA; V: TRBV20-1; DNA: TGCAGTGCCTCCAAGGGGCAGGGGTTTTCTGGGGCCAACGTCCTGACTTTC; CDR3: CSASKGQGFSGANVLTF
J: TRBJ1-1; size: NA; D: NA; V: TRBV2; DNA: TGTGCCAGCAGTGAGGATGTGACGGAAGCTTTCTTT; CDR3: CASSEDVTEAFF
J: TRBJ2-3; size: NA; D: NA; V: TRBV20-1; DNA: TGCAGTGCCAAGGAGGGAGGCGGGCCCTCGCAGTATTTT; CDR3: CSAKEGGGPSQYF
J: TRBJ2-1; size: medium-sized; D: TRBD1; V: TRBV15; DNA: TGTGCCACCAGCAGAGATCAACAGGGGGTCAATGAGCAGTTCTTC; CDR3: CATSRDQQGVNEQFF
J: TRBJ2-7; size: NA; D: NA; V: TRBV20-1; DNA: TGCAGTGCTAGAGGGACCCTAGCGTTTGCCTACGAGCAGTACTTC; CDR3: CSARGTLAFAYEQYF
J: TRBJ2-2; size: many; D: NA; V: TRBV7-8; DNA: TGTGCCAGCAGATCTACAGGAAGGGGTCCGGCCACCGGGGAGCTGTTTTTT; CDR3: CASRSTGRGPATGELFF
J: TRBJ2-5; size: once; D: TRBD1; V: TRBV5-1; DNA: TGCGCCAGCAGCTTACCCGGGACAGCCACCGGGGAGACCCAGTACTTC; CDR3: CASSLPGTATGETQYF
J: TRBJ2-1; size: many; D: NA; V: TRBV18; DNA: TGTGCCAGCTCACCGGGGTACAATGAGCAGTTCTTC; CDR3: CASSPGYNEQFF
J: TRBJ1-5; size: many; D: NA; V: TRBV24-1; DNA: TGTGCCACCAGTGATTCCGCCGGGGGCTCTTACCAGCCCCAGCATTTT; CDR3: CATSDSAGGSYQPQHF
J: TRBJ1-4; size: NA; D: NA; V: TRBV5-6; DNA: TGTGCCAGCAGCTTGCTATCCGGAGGGCATGGTTCGGAAAAACTGTTTTTT; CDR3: CASSLLSGGHGSEKLFF
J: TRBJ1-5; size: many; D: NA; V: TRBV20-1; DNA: TGCAGTGCTAGAGGGAAGGGTGTTTTCAAGGGGAATCAGCCCCAGCATTTT; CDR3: CSARGKGVFKGNQPQHF
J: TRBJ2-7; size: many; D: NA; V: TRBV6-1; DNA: TGTGCCGCCAGGGACCCAGGCTCCTACGAGCAGTACTTC; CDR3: CAARDPGSYEQYF
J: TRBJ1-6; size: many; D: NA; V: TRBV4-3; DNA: NA; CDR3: CASSQDFGAGFSPLHF